The rows below give T cell receptor beta chains drawn from one sample of a study of shared clonotypes between healthy human individuals. Measured with immunoSEQ multiplex PCR; TCRdb has only the in-frame clones, and not every one. The repertoire includes over 2,000,000 clones, approximately 92% of them detected once, and under 2% sits in the top ten. The material sequenced was naive CD8+ T cells from PBMCs. Every receptor here comes from a man aged 18-30 years in good health. Some clones in this sample may be carry-over from other donors' samples. Each CDR3 is given with its conserved first and last residue. The D gene is left open where the match is weak. A clone size is listed for some rows: how often the clone was seen (once, few, many), or a class if it is expanded.

j_call | cdr3_length | clone_size | v_call | d_call | cdr3_aa | cdr3_nt
TRBJ1-2 | 15 | . | TRBV28 | TRBD1 | CASRRRGSTNYGYTF | TGTGCCAGCAGACGCAGGGGGAGTACTAACTATGGCTACACCTTC
TRBJ1-1 | 17 | . | TRBV28 | . | CASSQFRTAGMNTEAFF | TGTGCCAGCAGTCAATTCCGGACAGCCGGGATGAACACTGAAGCTTTCTTT
TRBJ2-6 | 13 | . | TRBV1 | . | CTNPVSGANVLTF | TGCACCAACCCGGTGAGTGGGGCCAACGTCCTGACTTTC
TRBJ1-1 | 18 | once | TRBV27 | TRBD1 | CASSLSSRDRGLNTEAFF | TGTGCCAGCAGTTTATCTTCCCGGGACAGGGGGCTGAACACTGAAGCTTTCTTT
TRBJ2-4 | 14 | . | TRBV27 | TRBD1 | CASSSTGAENIQYF | TGTGCCAGCAGTTCCACAGGGGCCGAAAACATTCAGTACTTC
TRBJ1-1 | 13 | . | TRBV9 | . | CASSAGLNTEAFF | TGTGCCAGCAGCGCGGGTTTGAACACTGAAGCTTTCTTT
TRBJ2-1 | 12 | . | TRBV6-1 | . | CASDSPYNEQFF | TGTGCCAGCGACTCCCCCTACAATGAGCAGTTCTTC
TRBJ2-3 | 19 | . | TRBV7-9 | . | CASSSRYPSGLKGTDTQYF | TGTGCCAGCAGCTCACGATACCCCTCGGGCCTTAAGGGAACAGATACGCAGTATTTT
TRBJ2-5 | 15 | . | TRBV7-9 | TRBD2 | CASSAIAGVQETQYF | TGTGCCAGCAGCGCCATAGCGGGAGTGCAAGAGACCCAGTACTTC
TRBJ2-2 | 17 | once | TRBV28 | . | CASSPLGVLRDTGELFF | TGTGCCAGCAGTCCACTCGGGGTTCTGAGGGACACCGGGGAGCTGTTTTTT
TRBJ2-7 | 15 | once | TRBV11-2 | TRBD2 | CASSTRTSGIYEQYF | TGTGCCAGCAGCACCCGGACTAGCGGGATCTACGAGCAGTACTTC
TRBJ1-4 | 15 | . | TRBV9 | . | CASSVGGSLVEKLFF | TGTGCCAGCAGCGTAGGGGGCAGTTTGGTTGAAAAACTGTTTTTT
TRBJ1-1 | 17 | once | TRBV27 | . | CASSLSPPNSGNTEAFF | TGTGCCAGCAGTTTATCGCCCCCGAACTCCGGGAACACTGAAGCTTTCTTT
TRBJ1-3 | 15 | . | TRBV5-4 | TRBD1 | CASRIDRGPGNTIYF | TGTGCCAGCAGAATAGACAGGGGACCTGGAAACACCATATATTTT
TRBJ1-1 | 15 | . | TRBV13 | . | CASSFGSYSNTEAFF | TGTGCCAGCAGCTTTGGGTCCTACTCGAACACTGAAGCTTTCTTT
TRBJ2-3 | 14 | . | TRBV5-4 | TRBD1 | CASSPDRGTDTQYF | TGTGCCAGCAGCCCAGACAGGGGTACAGATACGCAGTATTTT
TRBJ2-1 | 15 | . | TRBV19 | TRBD1 | CASSRGQAPFDEQFF | TGTGCCAGTAGTCGGGGACAGGCCCCGTTCGATGAGCAGTTCTTC
TRBJ2-1 | 15 | . | TRBV25-1 | . | CASGNFGALYNEQFF | TGTGCCAGCGGAAACTTTGGGGCTTTATACAATGAGCAGTTCTTC
TRBJ1-5 | 14 | . | TRBV28 | . | CASSLWESNQPQHF | TGTGCCAGCAGTTTATGGGAAAGCAATCAGCCCCAGCATTTT
TRBJ2-3 | 15 | . | TRBV5-1 | . | CASSLKAVPGDTQYF | TGCGCCAGCAGCCTCAAAGCGGTTCCGGGAGATACGCAGTATTTT
TRBJ1-1 | 15 | . | TRBV4-2 | . | CASSHSKIMNTEAFF | TGTGCCAGCAGCCACAGTAAAATAATGAACACTGAAGCTTTCTTT
TRBJ1-5 | 14 | few | TRBV9 | . | CASSVGQDNQPQHF | TGTGCCAGCAGCGTAGGGCAGGACAATCAGCCCCAGCATTTT
TRBJ2-7 | 14 | once | TRBV5-6 | TRBD1 | CASTGQGDGYEQYF | TGTGCCAGCACCGGACAGGGTGATGGGTACGAGCAGTACTTC
TRBJ2-3 | 15 | . | TRBV15 | . | CATSRGLGIADTQYF | TGTGCCACCAGCCGTGGGCTGGGTATCGCAGATACGCAGTATTTT
TRBJ1-2 | 16 | . | TRBV19 | TRBD1 | CAILTPGDSEGYGYTF | TGTGCCATCCTAACCCCAGGGGACAGTGAAGGATATGGCTACACCTTC
TRBJ2-7 | 13 | . | TRBV7-9 | . | CASSLGGAGEQYF | TGTGCCAGCAGCTTAGGGGGCGCGGGCGAGCAGTACTTC
TRBJ2-2 | 14 | . | TRBV11-2 | . | CASSYLPGTGELFF | TGTGCCAGCAGCTACCTCCCGGGCACCGGGGAGCTGTTTTTT
TRBJ2-7 | 14 | . | TRBV4-3 | . | CASSPGGTSYEQYF | TGCGCCAGCAGCCCTGGGGGGACCTCCTACGAGCAGTACTTC
TRBJ1-5 | 12 | few | TRBV6-1 | . | CASSDGGQPQHF | TGTGCCAGCAGTGACGGGGGACAGCCCCAGCATTTT
TRBJ2-1 | 14 | . | TRBV6-1 | . | CASRSQGTYNEQFF | TGTGCCAGCAGGTCCCAGGGGACCTACAATGAGCAGTTCTTC
TRBJ2-1 | 16 | once | TRBV27 | . | CASSLTRGYSYNEQFF | TGTGCCAGCAGTTTGACCCGGGGGTATTCCTACAATGAGCAGTTCTTC